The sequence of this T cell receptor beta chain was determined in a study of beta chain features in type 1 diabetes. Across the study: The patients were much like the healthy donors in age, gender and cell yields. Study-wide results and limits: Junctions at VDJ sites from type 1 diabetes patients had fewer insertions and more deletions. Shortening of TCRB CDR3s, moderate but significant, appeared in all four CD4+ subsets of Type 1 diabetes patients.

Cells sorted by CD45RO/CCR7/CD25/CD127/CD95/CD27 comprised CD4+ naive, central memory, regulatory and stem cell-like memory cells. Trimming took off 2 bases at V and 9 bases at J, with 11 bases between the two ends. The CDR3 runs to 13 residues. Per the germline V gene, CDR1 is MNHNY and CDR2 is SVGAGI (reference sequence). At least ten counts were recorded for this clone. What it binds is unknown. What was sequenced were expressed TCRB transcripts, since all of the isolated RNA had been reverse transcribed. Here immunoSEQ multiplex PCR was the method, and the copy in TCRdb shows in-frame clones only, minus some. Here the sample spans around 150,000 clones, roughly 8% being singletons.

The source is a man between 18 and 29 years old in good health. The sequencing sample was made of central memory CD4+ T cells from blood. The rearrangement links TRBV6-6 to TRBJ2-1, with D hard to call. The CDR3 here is CASSYPSSGEQFF. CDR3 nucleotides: TGTGCCAGCAGTTACCCGTCCTCGGGTGAGCAGTTCTTC.